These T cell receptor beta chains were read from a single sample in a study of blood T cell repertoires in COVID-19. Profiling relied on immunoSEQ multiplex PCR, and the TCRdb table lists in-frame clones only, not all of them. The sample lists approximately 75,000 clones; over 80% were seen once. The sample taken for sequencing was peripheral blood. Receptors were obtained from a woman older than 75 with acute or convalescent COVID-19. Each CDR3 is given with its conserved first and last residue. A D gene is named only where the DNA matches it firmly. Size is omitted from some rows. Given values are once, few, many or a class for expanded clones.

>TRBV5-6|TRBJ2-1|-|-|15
CASSFQGSSYNEQFF
TGTGCCAGCAGCTTCCAGGGAAGCTCCTACAATGAGCAGTTCTTC
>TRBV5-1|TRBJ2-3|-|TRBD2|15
CASSLGGGLGDTQYF
TGCGCCAGCAGCTTAGGCGGGGGGCTGGGAGATACGCAGTATTTT
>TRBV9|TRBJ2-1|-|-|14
CASSVGVARNEQFF
TGTGCCAGCAGCGTAGGGGTAGCCCGCAATGAGCAGTTCTTC
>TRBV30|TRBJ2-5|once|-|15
CAWSHSLEYQETQYF
TGTGCCTGGAGTCACAGCTTAGAGTACCAAGAGACCCAGTACTTC
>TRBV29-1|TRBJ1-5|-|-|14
CSVLIATGNQPQHF
TGCAGCGTTCTAATCGCGACAGGCAATCAGCCCCAGCATTTT
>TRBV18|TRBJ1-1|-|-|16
CASSPPGGGSNTEAFF
TGTGCCAGCTCACCCCCCGGGGGGGGATCGAACACTGAAGCTTTCTTT
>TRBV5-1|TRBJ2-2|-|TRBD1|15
CASSTTGSNTGELFF
TGCGCCAGCAGCACGACAGGGTCGAACACCGGGGAGCTGTTTTTT
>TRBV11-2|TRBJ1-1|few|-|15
CASSFLTGSNTEAFF
TGTGCCAGCAGCTTCTTAACAGGGTCGAACACTGAAGCTTTCTTT
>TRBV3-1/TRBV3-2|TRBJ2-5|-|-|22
CASSQDRGRSPGTGLHQETQYF
TGTGCCAGCAGCCAAGACCGGGGAAGATCCCCGGGTACGGGACTTCATCAAGAGACCCAGTACTTC
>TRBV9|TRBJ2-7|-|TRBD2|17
CASSVGLAGGMRNEQYF
TGTGCCAGCAGCGTCGGACTAGCGGGAGGGATGAGGAACGAGCAGTACTTC
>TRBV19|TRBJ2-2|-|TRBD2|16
CASSGLLAGTTGELFF
TGTGCCAGTAGTGGTCTACTAGCGGGAACAACCGGGGAGCTGTTTTTT
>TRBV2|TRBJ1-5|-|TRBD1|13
CASQGQTNQPQHF
TGTGCCAGTCAGGGACAGACCAATCAGCCCCAGCATTTT
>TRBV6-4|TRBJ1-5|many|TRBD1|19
CARRVRDRETLRGNQPQHF
TGTGCCAGACGGGTCCGGGACAGGGAAACACTCCGTGGCAATCAGCCCCAGCATTTT
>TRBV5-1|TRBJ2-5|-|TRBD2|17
CASSPVGAGGGEETQYF
TGCGCCAGCAGCCCCGTGGGGGCGGGAGGTGGGGAAGAGACCCAGTACTTC
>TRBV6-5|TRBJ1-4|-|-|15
CASRNAGGLGEKLFF
TGTGCCAGCAGAAATGCGGGGGGCTTGGGGGAAAAACTGTTTTTT
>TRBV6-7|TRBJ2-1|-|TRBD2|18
CASSYPGTSGVPYNEQFF
TGTGCCAGCAGTTATCCGGGGACTAGCGGTGTACCCTACAATGAGCAGTTCTTC
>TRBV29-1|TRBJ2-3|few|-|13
CSAGPGSTDTQYF
TGCAGCGCCGGCCCGGGGAGCACAGATACGCAGTATTTT
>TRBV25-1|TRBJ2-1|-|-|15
CASSAPTGRDNEQFF
TGTGCCAGCAGTGCCCCGACCGGCAGGGACAATGAGCAGTTCTTC
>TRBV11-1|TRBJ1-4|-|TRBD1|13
CASRRTGDGKLFF
TGTGCCAGCAGACGGACAGGGGACGGAAAACTGTTTTTT
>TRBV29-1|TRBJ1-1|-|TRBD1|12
CSARGTGTEAFF
TGCAGCGCGAGAGGGACAGGGACTGAAGCTTTCTTT
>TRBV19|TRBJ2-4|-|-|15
CASSRGLLAKNIQYF
TGTGCCAGTAGTCGCGGACTTCTAGCCAAAAACATTCAGTACTTC
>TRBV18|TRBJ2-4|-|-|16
CASSPPKQGSKNIQYF
TGTGCCAGCTCACCACCAAAACAGGGCTCCAAAAACATTCAGTACTTC
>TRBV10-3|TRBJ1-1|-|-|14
CAISDPGPNTEAFF
TGTGCCATCAGTGACCCAGGGCCGAACACTGAAGCTTTCTTT